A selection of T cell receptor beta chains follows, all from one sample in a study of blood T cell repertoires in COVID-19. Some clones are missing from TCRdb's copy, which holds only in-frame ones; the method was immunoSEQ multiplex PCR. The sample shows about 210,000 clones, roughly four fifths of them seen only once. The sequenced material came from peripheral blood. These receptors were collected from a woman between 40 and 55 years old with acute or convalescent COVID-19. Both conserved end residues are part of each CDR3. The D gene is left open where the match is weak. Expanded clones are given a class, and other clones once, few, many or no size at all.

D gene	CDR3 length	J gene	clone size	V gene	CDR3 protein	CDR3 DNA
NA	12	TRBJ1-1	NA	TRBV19	CASQLGNTEAFF	TGTGCCAGTCAACTAGGGAACACTGAAGCTTTCTTT
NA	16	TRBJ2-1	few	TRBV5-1	CASSLSAGVGGNEQFF	TGCGCCAGCAGCTTGTCCGCGGGAGTAGGGGGCAATGAGCAGTTCTTC
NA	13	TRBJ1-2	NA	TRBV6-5	CASSYREGYGYTF	TGTGCCAGCAGCTACAGGGAGGGCTATGGCTACACCTTC
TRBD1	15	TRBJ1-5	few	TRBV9	CASSGGQGYNQPQHF	TGTGCCAGCAGCGGGGGACAGGGCTACAATCAGCCCCAGCATTTT
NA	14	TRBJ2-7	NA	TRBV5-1	CASSLSSQNYEQYF	TGCGCCAGCAGCTTGTCGTCACAGAACTACGAGCAGTACTTC
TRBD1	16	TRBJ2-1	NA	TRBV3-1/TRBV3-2	CASSQDRDRIYNEQFF	TGTGCCAGCAGCCAAGACCGGGACAGGATCTACAATGAGCAGTTCTTC
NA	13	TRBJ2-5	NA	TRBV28	CASTPGGGETQYF	TGTGCCAGCACTCCTGGTGGAGGAGAGACCCAGTACTTC
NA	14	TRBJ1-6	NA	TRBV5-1	CASSLVPGDSPLHF	TGCGCCAGCAGCTTGGTACCAGGGGATTCACCCCTCCACTTT
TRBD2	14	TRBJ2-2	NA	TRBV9	CASGLAVNTGELFF	TGTGCCAGCGGACTAGCAGTGAACACCGGGGAGCTGTTTTTT
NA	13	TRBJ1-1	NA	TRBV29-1	CSVEGHPGTEAFF	TGCAGCGTTGAAGGTCACCCAGGCACTGAAGCTTTCTTT
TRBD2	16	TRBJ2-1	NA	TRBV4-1	CASSPHILAGGDEQFF	TGCGCCAGCAGCCCCCATATACTAGCGGGAGGTGATGAGCAGTTCTTC
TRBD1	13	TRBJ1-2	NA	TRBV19	CASSMTGIYGYTF	TGTGCCAGTAGTATGACAGGGATCTATGGCTACACCTTC
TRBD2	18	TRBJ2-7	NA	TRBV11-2	CASSPLAGGPPLSYEQYF	TGTGCCAGCAGCCCCTTAGCGGGAGGGCCCCCACTCTCCTACGAGCAGTACTTC
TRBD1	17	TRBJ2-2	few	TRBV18	CASSPVWDRGNTGELFF	TGTGCCAGCTCACCAGTTTGGGACAGGGGAAACACCGGGGAGCTGTTTTTT
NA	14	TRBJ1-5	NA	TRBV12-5	CASGFSGFNQPQHF	TGTGCTAGTGGTTTTTCGGGGTTCAATCAGCCCCAGCATTTT
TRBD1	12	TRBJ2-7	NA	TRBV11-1	CASSYRGTEQYF	TGTGCCAGCAGCTACAGGGGAACCGAGCAGTACTTC
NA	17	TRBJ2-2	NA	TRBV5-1	CASSLGGTAKNTGELFF	TGCGCCAGCAGCTTGGGCGGGACAGCCAAGAACACCGGGGAGCTGTTTTTT
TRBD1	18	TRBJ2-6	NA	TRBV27	CASSYRTGGYSGANVLTF	TGTGCCAGCAGTTACAGGACAGGGGGCTACTCTGGGGCCAACGTCCTGACTTTC
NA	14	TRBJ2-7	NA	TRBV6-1	CASSEAGSSYEQYF	TGTGCCAGCAGTGAAGCGGGCAGCTCCTACGAGCAGTACTTC
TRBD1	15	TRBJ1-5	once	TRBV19	CASSIVGTDNQPQHF	TGTGCCAGTAGTATAGTGGGGACAGATAATCAGCCCCAGCATTTT
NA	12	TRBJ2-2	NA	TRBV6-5	CATGDWSGELFF	TGTGCCACAGGGGATTGGAGCGGGGAGCTGTTTTTT
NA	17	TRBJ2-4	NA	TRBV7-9	CASRLVCRLLAKNIQYF	TGTGCCAGCAGATTAGTGTGCAGACTTTTAGCCAAAAACATTCAGTACTTC
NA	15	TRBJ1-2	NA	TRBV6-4	CASSQTDGGYYGYTF	TGTGCCAGCAGTCAGACAGATGGGGGGTACTATGGCTACACCTTC
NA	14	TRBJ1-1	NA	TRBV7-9	CASMPPGGGTEAFF	TGTGCCAGCATGCCCCCGGGAGGTGGCACTGAAGCTTTCTTT
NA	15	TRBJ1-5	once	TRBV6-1	CASSEAGAENQPQHF	TGTGCCAGCAGTGAAGCGGGGGCAGAAAATCAGCCCCAGCATTTT
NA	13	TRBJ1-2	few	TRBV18	CASSPSQDYGYTF	TGTGCCAGCTCACCTAGTCAGGATTATGGCTACACCTTC
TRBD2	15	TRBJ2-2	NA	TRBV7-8	CASSLAGSNTGELFF	TGTGCCAGCAGTCTAGCGGGTTCGAACACCGGGGAGCTGTTTTTT
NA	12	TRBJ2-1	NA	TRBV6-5	CASSNRGNEQFF	TGTGCCAGCAGCAATAGGGGGAATGAGCAGTTCTTC
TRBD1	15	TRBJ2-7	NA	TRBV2	CASKSTGGTSYEQYF	TGTGCCAGCAAGTCAACAGGGGGCACTTCCTACGAGCAGTACTTC
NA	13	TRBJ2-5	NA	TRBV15	CATSRDPGETQYF	TGTGCCACCAGCAGAGATCCCGGGGAGACCCAGTACTTC
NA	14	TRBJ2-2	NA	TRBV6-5	CASTRTRNTGELFF	TGTGCCAGCACCCGGACAAGAAACACCGGGGAGCTGTTTTTT
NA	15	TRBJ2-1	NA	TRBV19	CASSIGIAIRDEQFF	TGTGCCAGTAGTATTGGGATAGCCATCAGGGATGAGCAGTTCTTC
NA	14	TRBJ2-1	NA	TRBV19	CASSQLAFYNEQFF	TGTGCCAGTAGTCAGCTAGCATTCTACAATGAGCAGTTCTTC
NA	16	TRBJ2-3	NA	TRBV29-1	CSAGNMNFGFTDTQYF	TGCAGCGCGGGAAACATGAATTTTGGTTTCACAGATACGCAGTATTTT
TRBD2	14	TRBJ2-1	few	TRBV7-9	CASSLWGGDNEQFF	TGTGCCAGCAGCTTATGGGGGGGTGACAATGAGCAGTTCTTC
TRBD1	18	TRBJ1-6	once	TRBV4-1	CASSQGGQGNRDNSPLHF	TGCGCCAGCAGCCAAGGGGGACAGGGTAATAGGGATAATTCACCCCTCCACTTT
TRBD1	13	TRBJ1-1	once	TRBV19	CAIGTALNTEAFF	TGTGCCATCGGGACAGCTTTAAACACTGAAGCTTTCTTT
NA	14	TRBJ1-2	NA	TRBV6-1	CASSEAFEDYGYTF	TGTGCCAGCAGTGAAGCGTTCGAGGACTATGGCTACACCTTC
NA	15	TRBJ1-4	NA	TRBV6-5	CASATSGTKNEKLFF	TGTGCCAGCGCAACCTCCGGGACAAAAAATGAAAAACTGTTTTTT
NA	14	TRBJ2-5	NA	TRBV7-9	CASSFRDFQETQYF	TGTGCCAGCAGCTTCCGGGACTTCCAAGAGACCCAGTACTTC
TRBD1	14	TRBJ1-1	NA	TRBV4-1	CASSPGQGRTEAFF	TGCGCCAGCAGCCCAGGACAGGGACGGACTGAAGCTTTCTTT
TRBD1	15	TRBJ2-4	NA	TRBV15	CATSRRSGQGDIQYF	TGTGCCACCAGCAGACGATCGGGACAGGGGGACATTCAGTACTTC
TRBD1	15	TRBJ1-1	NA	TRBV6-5	CASSPPGQANTEAFF	TGTGCCAGCAGTCCCCCGGGACAGGCGAACACTGAAGCTTTCTTT
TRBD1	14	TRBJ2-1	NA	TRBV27	CASSLQGLYNEQFF	TGTGCCAGCAGTCTACAGGGGCTTTACAATGAGCAGTTCTTC
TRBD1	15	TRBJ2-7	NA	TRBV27	CASSLGTGGTYEQYF	TGTGCCAGCAGTTTAGGGACAGGGGGCACCTACGAGCAGTACTTC
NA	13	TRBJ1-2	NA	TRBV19	CASSIASLRGYTF	TGTGCCAGTAGTATTGCGTCTCTAAGAGGCTACACCTTC
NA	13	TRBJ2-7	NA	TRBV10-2	CASKSGHLNEQYF	TGCGCCAGCAAATCGGGACACTTAAACGAGCAGTACTTC
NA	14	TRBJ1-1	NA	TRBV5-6	CASSLGSRNTEAFF	TGTGCCAGCAGCTTGGGCAGTCGGAACACTGAAGCTTTCTTT
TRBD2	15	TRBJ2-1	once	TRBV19	CASRRLGGNYNEQFF	TGTGCCAGTAGAAGGCTGGGGGGGAACTACAATGAGCAGTTCTTC
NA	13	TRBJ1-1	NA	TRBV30	CAWGDRGGTEAFF	TGTGCCTGGGGGGATCGGGGGGGCACTGAAGCTTTCTTT
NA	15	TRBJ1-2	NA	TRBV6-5	CASSLAAGVEYGYTF	TGTGCCAGCAGCCTCGCGGCGGGAGTGGAGTATGGCTACACCTTC
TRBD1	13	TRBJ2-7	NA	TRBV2	CASSLRDRYEQYF	TGTGCCAGCAGTCTCCGGGACAGATACGAGCAGTACTTC